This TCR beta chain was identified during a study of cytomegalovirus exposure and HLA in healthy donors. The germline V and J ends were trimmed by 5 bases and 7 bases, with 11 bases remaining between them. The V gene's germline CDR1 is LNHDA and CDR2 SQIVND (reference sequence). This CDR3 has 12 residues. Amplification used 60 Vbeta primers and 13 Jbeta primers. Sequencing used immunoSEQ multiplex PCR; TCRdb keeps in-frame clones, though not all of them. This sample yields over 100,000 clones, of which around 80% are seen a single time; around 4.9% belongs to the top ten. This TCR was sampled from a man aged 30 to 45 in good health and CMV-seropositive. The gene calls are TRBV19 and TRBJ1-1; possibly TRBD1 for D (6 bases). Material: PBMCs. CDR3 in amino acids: CASSHGQSEAFF. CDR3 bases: TGTGCCAGTAGTCACGGACAGAGTGAAGCTTTCTTT.